These 19 T cell receptor beta chains share one sample of origin, sequenced in a study of cytomegalovirus exposure and HLA in healthy donors. Use of 60 Vbeta and 13 Jbeta primers characterized the PCR. The data were produced by immunoSEQ multiplex PCR, yet TCRdb's version contains in-frame clones alone and is incomplete. The sample holds 180,000 or so clones, more than 75% seen once. Sequencing used PBMCs. The receptor set was obtained from a woman in her 30s in good health and CMV-seropositive.

V usage is TRBV7-9 and J usage is TRBJ2-2; 8 nucleotides align to TRBD2. The CDR3 length is 16 residues. V lost 5 bases to trimming and J lost 4 bases; unmatched junction nucleotides: 9. The germline CDR1 and CDR2 sequences are SEHNR and FQNEAQ (reference sequence). The CDR3 here is CASSQVAGLSTGELFF. Here the CDR3 DNA reads TGTGCCAGCAGCCAAGTAGCGGGGCTTAGCACCGGGGAGCTGTTTTTT.

The chain carries TRBV27 and TRBJ2-5; D ambiguous. The V gene lost 5 bases and the J gene lost 0 bases, with 13 bases spanning the gap. The germline CDR1 and CDR2 sequences are MNHEY and SMNVEV (reference sequence). There are 15 residues in the CDR3. CDR3 protein: CASSPRSMYQETQYF. Here the CDR3 DNA reads TGTGCCAGCAGTCCCAGATCCATGTACCAAGAGACCCAGTACTTC.

This clone was picked up a small number of times. The V and J genes are TRBV6-5 and TRBJ1-2; the D gene is possibly TRBD1 (5 bases). Germline loops: CDR1 MNHEY, CDR2 SVGAGI. Trimming pared 2 bases from V and 6 bases from J, leaving 16 bases between. The CDR3 extends over 15 amino acids. The CDR3 loop reads CASSYDGRVGDGYTF. The CDR3 DNA reads TGTGCCAGCAGTTACGACGGCAGGGTGGGTGATGGCTACACCTTC.

This clone has just a few counts. This chain joins TRBV14 and TRBJ2-2; weak D call: TRBD1 (6 bases). This CDR3 is built from 15 residues. The germline CDR1 and CDR2 sequences are SGHDN and FVKESK. Trimming removed 4 bases from V and 2 bases from J, with 11 bases in between. CDR3 in DNA: TGTGCCAGCAGCCTCCGGGACACAAACACCGGGGAGCTGTTTTTT. This translates into CASSLRDTNTGELFF. Drawing the rest from reference TRBV14 and TRBJ2-2, the complete variable domain is EAGVTQFPSHSVIEKGQTVTLRCDPISGHDNLYWYRRVMGKEIKFLLHFVKESKQDESGMPNNRFLAERTGGTYSTLKVQPAELEDSGVYFCASSLRDTNTGELFFGEGSRLTVL.

This chain joins TRBV6-6 and TRBJ2-7; D ambiguous. Germline assignment: CDR1 MNHNY and CDR2 SVGAGI (reference sequence). V was trimmed by 5 bases and J by 2 bases, leaving 7 bases between them. This CDR3 region has 12 residues. The CDR3 coding sequence is TGTGCCAGCAGTCCCTCCCCCTACGAGCAGTACTTC. This gives the protein CASSPSPYEQYF.

The CDR3, as DNA: TGTGCCAGCATGTCTAGCGGGGGGCCTCGTTCCTACGAGCAGTACTTC. This sequence encodes CASMSSGGPRSYEQYF. The chain couples TRBV7-8 to TRBJ2-7; 11 nucleotides line up with TRBD2. This CDR3 contains 16 residues. V lost 7 bases to trimming and J lost 1 base; unmatched junction nucleotides: 9. Looked up from germline, CDR1 is SGHVS and CDR2 is FQNEAQ.

The chain carries TRBV7-2 and TRBJ1-2; TRBD1 agrees at 10 bases. Germline V gene data show CDR1 as SGHTA and CDR2 as FQGNSA. This CDR3 is built from 16 residues. J gave up 3 bases and V 4 bases, and 8 bases lay outside the gene matches. The DNA of the CDR3 is TGTGCCAGCAGCTCTCGATCCGGGACAGGGGACTATGGCTACACCTTC. Translation: CASSSRSGTGDYGYTF.

V usage is TRBV4-3 and J usage is TRBJ2-1; TRBD2 aligns across 12 bases. This CDR3 has 20 amino acids. In germline, CDR1 is LGHNA, CDR2 YSLEER. V shed 0 bases, J shed 4 bases, and the junction held 13 bases outside the gene matches. CDR3 nucleotides: TGCGCCAGCAGCCAAGATCTTGCCGGGCTAGCGGGGGGGACTTACAATGAGCAGTTCTTC. This gives the protein CASSQDLAGLAGGTYNEQFF.

This chain links TRBV28 with TRBJ1-2; 7 nucleotides agree with TRBD1. Germline trimming cut 4 bases from V and 1 base from J; bases unmatched to any gene: 15. The germline gives CDR1 MDHEN, CDR2 SYDVKM. CDR3 size: 18 residues. CDR3 coding DNA: TGTGCCAGCAGTTCCCCCGGACAGGAGACCAGGATTAACTATGGCTACACCTTC. The encoded protein is CASSSPGQETRINYGYTF.

As DNA, the CDR3 is TGTGCCAGCAGTTCGACAGGGCTAGGAGTGAACACTGAAGCTTTCTTT. It specifies CASSSTGLGVNTEAFF. V is TRBV6-5 and J is TRBJ1-1; 7 nucleotides align to TRBD1. The V segment lost 4 bases and the J segment 0 bases; nucleotides outside the gene matches: 8. The CDR3 sequence is 16 residues long. Germline V CDR1 and CDR2: MNHEY, SVGAGI.

The chain has TRBV28 and TRBJ2-7; 8 nucleotides align to TRBD2. This CDR3 is 15 amino acids long. Trimming took 5 bases from V and 3 from J; bases not matched to a gene: 9. Germline-derived CDR1 and CDR2 are MDHEN and SYDVKM. As DNA, the CDR3 is TGTGCCAGCAGTCTCGGGGGGGGCCGGGACTACGAGCAGTACTTC. This sequence encodes CASSLGGGRDYEQYF.

In this sample, this clone turned up a few times. V is TRBV4-2 and J is TRBJ1-2, with 7 bases identical to TRBD1. V gave up 5 bases and J gave up 2 bases; unmatched junction bases: 2. The CDR3 spans 13 residues. Germline V CDR1 and CDR2: LGHNA, YNFKEQ. CDR3 residues: CASSTGQNYGYTF. CDR3 bases: TGTGCCAGCAGCACGGGACAGAACTATGGCTACACCTTC.

The rearrangement links TRBV11-2 to TRBJ1-3; D gene unclear. Germline-derived CDR1 and CDR2 are SGHAT and FQNNGV. The CDR3 has 15 amino acids. The V gene lost 5 bases and the J gene lost 0 bases, with 11 bases spanning the gap. The CDR3 protein is CASSPGRSSGNTIYF. For the CDR3, the DNA is TGTGCCAGCAGCCCCGGGAGGAGCTCTGGAAACACCATATATTTT.

The chain recombines TRBV10-3 with TRBJ1-3, with a possible D match to TRBD1 (5 bases). Germline V gene sequence: CDR1 ENHRY, CDR2 SYGVKD. The CDR3 contains 16 residues. Trimming shortened V by 6 bases and J by 4 bases, and 19 bases separated the two germline ends. CDR3 DNA: TGTGCCATCAGGGGACCGGGGGGAAGAGCAGGAAACACCATATATTTT. Protein: CAIRGPGGRAGNTIYF.

This clone was seen a few times. The J gene is TRBJ1-3, the V gene TRBV6-1; possibly TRBD1 for D (5 bases). The V and J ends lost 2 bases and 0 bases respectively, with 11 bases between them. This CDR3 contains 16 residues. CDR1 and CDR2 (germline): MNHNS, SASEGT. CDR3: CASSETGTNSGNTIYF. Written as DNA, the CDR3 is TGTGCCAGCAGTGAAACAGGAACAAACTCTGGAAACACCATATATTTT.

V and J are TRBV6-5 and TRBJ2-5, with 8 nucleotides matching TRBD2. Germline V gives CDR1 MNHEY, CDR2 SVGAGI. The CDR3 has 16 amino acids. The junction had 6 bases not matched to a gene; V was cut back by 0 bases and J by 3 bases. CDR3 in amino acids: CASSYSGGGPEETQYF. DNA of the CDR3: TGTGCCAGCAGTTACTCTGGCGGGGGGCCTGAAGAGACCCAGTACTTC.

The chain couples TRBV10-1 to TRBJ2-7; possibly TRBD1 for D (7 bases). CDR3 size: 17 residues. Trimming shortened V by 3 bases and J by 0 bases, and 18 bases separated the two germline ends. Germline V gives CDR1 WNHNN, CDR2 SYGVQD (reference sequence). The CDR3 DNA reads as TGCGCCAGCAGTGACGGAGGGGGCATGGGACCCTCCTACGAGCAGTACTTC. Its protein is CASSDGGGMGPSYEQYF.

The chain is built from TRBV25-1 and TRBJ1-4; possible D gene TRBD1, 6 bases. The germline V gene has CDR1 MGHDK and CDR2 SYGVNS. Trimming left V 4 bases short and J 8 bases short, with 11 bases between. This CDR3 contains 13 residues. The CDR3 DNA sequence: TGTGCCAGCAGTGGGGGGCGCCCCGAAAAACTGTTTTTT. Amino acids: CASSGGRPEKLFF.

CDR3 bases: TGTGCCAGCAGTGGACAATGGCTAACCGGGGAGCTGTTTTTT. It is translated as CASSGQWLTGELFF. V usage is TRBV6-6 and J usage is TRBJ2-2, with D possibly TRBD1 on 5 matching bases. The CDR3 is 14 amino acids. Trimming cost V 5 bases and J 5 bases, with 12 bases left between them. Germline CDR1 MNHNY, CDR2 SVGAGI (reference sequence).